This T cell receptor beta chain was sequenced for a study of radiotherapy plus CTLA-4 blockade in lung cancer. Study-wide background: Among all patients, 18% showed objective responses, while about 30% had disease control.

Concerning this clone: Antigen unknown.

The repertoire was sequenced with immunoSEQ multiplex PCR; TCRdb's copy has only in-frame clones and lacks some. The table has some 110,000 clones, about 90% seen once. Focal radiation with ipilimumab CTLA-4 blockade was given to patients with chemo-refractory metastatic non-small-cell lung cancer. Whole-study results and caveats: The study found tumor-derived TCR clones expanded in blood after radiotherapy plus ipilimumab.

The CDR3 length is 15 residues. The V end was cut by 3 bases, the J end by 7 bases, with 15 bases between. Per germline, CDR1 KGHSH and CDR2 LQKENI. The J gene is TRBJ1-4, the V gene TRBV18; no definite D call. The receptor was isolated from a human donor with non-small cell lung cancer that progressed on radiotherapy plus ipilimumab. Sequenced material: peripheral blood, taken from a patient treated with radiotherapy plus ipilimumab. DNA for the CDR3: TGTGCCAGCTCACCGGCGAGGACCGAAGGTGAAAAACTGTTTTTT. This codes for CASSPARTEGEKLFF.